These T cell receptor beta chains were read from a single sample in a study of cytomegalovirus exposure and HLA in healthy donors. Only in-frame clones appear in the TCRdb table, and some are missing; sequencing was by immunoSEQ multiplex PCR. This table has roughly 34,000 clones, 80% appearing once. The sample taken for sequencing was PBMCs. These receptors came from a male donor in good health and CMV-seronegative. The CDR3 runs from the conserved cysteine through the conserved F or W. A D gene is named only where the DNA matches it firmly. Not all rows give a size; the values are once, few, many and, for expanded clones, a class.

.,TRBD1,TRBV5-1,TRBJ2-7,TGCGCCAGCAGCACGGGGACAGGGCCAATCTCCTACGAGCAGTACTTC,CASSTGTGPISYEQYF
.,.,TRBV9,TRBJ2-1,TGTGCCAGCAGCCCCCAGGCGAGCTCCTACAATGAGCAGTTCTTC,CASSPQASSYNEQFF
.,TRBD1,TRBV7-2,TRBJ2-7,TGTGCCAGCAGTTTTGGACAGGGCTACGAGCAGTACTTC,CASSFGQGYEQYF
.,.,TRBV6-1,TRBJ2-2,TGTGCCAGCAGTGAAGCGCGGCTGCAGAACACCGGGGAGCTGTTTTTT,CASSEARLQNTGELFF
.,TRBD1,TRBV7-9,TRBJ1-5,TGTGCCAGCAGCTCGGACAGGTCTGCGAGCAATCAGCCCCAGCATTTT,CASSSDRSASNQPQHF
.,.,TRBV5-1,TRBJ2-5,TGCGCCAGCAGCTTGGGAGCAGGCCAAGAGACCCAGTACTTC,CASSLGAGQETQYF
.,TRBD2,TRBV7-6,TRBJ2-3,TGTGCTAGCGGGAGGGCCGGCACAGATACGCAGTATTTT,CASGRAGTDTQYF
.,.,TRBV4-1,TRBJ1-4,TGCGCCAGCAGCCAAACAGGGAATAATGAAAAACTGTTTTTT,CASSQTGNNEKLFF
few,.,TRBV10-2,TRBJ2-1,TGCGCCAGCAGTGAGGGCAGCGGAGCTTACAATGAGCAGTTCTTC,CASSEGSGAYNEQFF
.,.,TRBV2,TRBJ1-2,TGTGCCAGCAGTGAAGCGCAGGGAGGGATGGCCTATGGCTACACCTTC,CASSEAQGGMAYGYTF
.,.,TRBV6-5,TRBJ1-2,TGTGCCAGCGTCGGGGGGGGCTATGGCTACACCTTC,CASVGGGYGYTF
.,.,TRBV5-4,TRBJ2-7,TGTGCCAGCAGCTTGGGGCAGAACTACGAGCAGTACTTC,CASSLGQNYEQYF
.,TRBD1,TRBV30,TRBJ2-5,TGTGCCTGGAGTGTAGACAGGGTGCAGACCCAGTACTTC,CAWSVDRVQTQYF
.,TRBD1,TRBV6-1,TRBJ2-2,TGTGCCAGCACAGCTCTAGACAGGGCCGGGGAGCTGTTTTTT,CASTALDRAGELFF
once,.,TRBV6-4,TRBJ2-3,TGTGCCAGCAAGGCAGGGTTCCAAGATACGCAGTATTTT,CASKAGFQDTQYF
.,.,TRBV30,TRBJ2-6,TGTGCCTGGTCACGGGATGGGGGGGCCAACGTCCTGACTTTC,CAWSRDGGANVLTF
.,.,TRBV5-5,TRBJ1-4,TGTGCCAGCAGCTTGTGGGGACACCAGGGCGGAGAAAAACTGTTTTTT,CASSLWGHQGGEKLFF
once,.,TRBV5-6,TRBJ2-7,TGTGCCAGCAGCTTGAGGGGCAGGGTATACGAGCAGTACTTC,CASSLRGRVYEQYF
once,TRBD1,TRBV29-1,TRBJ2-2,TGCAGCGTTGCCAGGGGGACAGCGAACACCGGGGAGCTGTTTTTT,CSVARGTANTGELFF
.,.,TRBV28,TRBJ1-2,TGTGCCAGCAGAGATAACCTCCCGGTTGGGTTGGGCCCGGGCTACACCTTC,CASRDNLPVGLGPGYTF
.,TRBD1,TRBV5-1,TRBJ2-7,TGCGCCAGCAGCTCCGGGACAGGGAAGGTCGAGCAGTACTTC,CASSSGTGKVEQYF
.,.,TRBV5-1,TRBJ1-3,TGCGCCAGCAGCTTGAACGGCGGGTCCTCTGGAAACACCATATATTTT,CASSLNGGSSGNTIYF
.,TRBD1,TRBV28,TRBJ2-7,TGTGCCAGCAGTTTGATAGGACAGGCCTTTCGGGAGCAGTACTTC,CASSLIGQAFREQYF
few,.,TRBV4-1,TRBJ2-5,TGCGCCAGCAGCCAAGCGCGGCAAGAGACCCAGTACTTC,CASSQARQETQYF
.,TRBD2,TRBV4-1,TRBJ2-5,TGCGCCAGCAGCCAAGAGAGGAGCGGGGAAGAGACCCAGTACTTC,CASSQERSGEETQYF
once,.,TRBV15,TRBJ1-2,TGTGCCACCAGCAGAGATAGGGGGAGCAACTATGGCTACACCTTC,CATSRDRGSNYGYTF
once,TRBD1,TRBV19,TRBJ1-1,TGTGCCAGTAGTATGTTGACAGGGGGACTTGGTGAAGCTTTCTTT,CASSMLTGGLGEAFF
.,.,TRBV5-1,TRBJ1-1,TGCGCCAGCAGCTTGGGAGTACAGCGGTTGAACACTGAAGCTTTCTTT,CASSLGVQRLNTEAFF
few,.,TRBV6-1,TRBJ1-1,TGTGCCAGCAGCATACCGGACAAGTCAGAAGCTTTCTTT,CASSIPDKSEAFF
.,TRBD2,TRBV5-1,TRBJ2-1,TGCGCCAGCAGCTTGGCTCTAGCGGGAGGGCCCTTGACCTACAATGAGCAGTTCTTC,CASSLALAGGPLTYNEQFF
few,.,TRBV6-6,TRBJ1-1,TGTGCCAGCGGAGGGCACACTGAAGCTTTCTTT,CASGGHTEAFF
few,.,TRBV6-5,TRBJ1-2,TGTGCCAGCAGGCCCGTTACGGGGGGTGGCTACACCTTC,CASRPVTGGGYTF
.,TRBD1,TRBV19,TRBJ1-2,TGTGCCAGTAGTCCCAGCTCCGGAGGAGGGACAGCGCATGGCTACACCTTC,CASSPSSGGGTAHGYTF
few,.,TRBV6-1,TRBJ1-4,TGTGCCACCCTAAGGGGGAGTTGGGATGAAAAACTGTTTTTT,CATLRGSWDEKLFF
.,TRBD1,TRBV5-6,TRBJ1-2,TGTGCCAGCAGCTTAGGACAGGGAGGTTGGTTCGCTGGCTACACCTTC,CASSLGQGGWFAGYTF
once,TRBD2,TRBV6-5,TRBJ2-3,TGTGCCAGCAGCAGACTAGCGGGAAGCACAGATACGCAGTATTTT,CASSRLAGSTDTQYF
.,.,TRBV7-3,TRBJ2-3,TGTGCCAGCAGCTCTGGGACACTCAATACGCAGTATTTT,CASSSGTLNTQYF
.,TRBD1,TRBV25-1,TRBJ1-5,TGTGCCAGCAGTGAAGGGACAGGACAATGGCCCCAGCATTTT,CASSEGTGQWPQHF
once,.,TRBV7-2,TRBJ1-5,TGTGCCAGCAGCTTAGTCGCGACAGCTAGCAATCAGCCCCAGCATTTT,CASSLVATASNQPQHF
.,TRBD1,TRBV27,TRBJ2-7,TGTGCCACCAGGCCGGGACAGGGAGGATGGGGCGAGCAGTACTTC,CATRPGQGGWGEQYF
.,.,TRBV2,TRBJ2-2,TGTGCCAGCAGCCGGACACATATCACCACCGGGGAGCTGTTTTTT,CASSRTHITTGELFF
.,.,TRBV6-1,TRBJ1-2,TGTGCCAGCAGAATCTCGGGGTTCTATGGCTACACCTTC,CASRISGFYGYTF